The 15 T cell receptor beta chains listed next were all sequenced from one sample in a study of blood T cell repertoires in COVID-19. Assay: immunoSEQ multiplex PCR; the TCRdb copy retains only in-frame clones and omits some. The sample records 150,000 to 200,000 clones, 65% to 90% being singletons. The material sequenced was peripheral blood. These receptors were collected from a man between 45 and 60 years old with active or convalescent COVID-19.

CDR3 sequence: CASSLVLSGTAPANYGYTF. CDR3 DNA: TGTGCCAGCAGCTTGGTTCTTTCCGGGACAGCTCCAGCTAACTATGGCTACACCTTC. The chain joins TRBV5-4 to TRBJ1-2, with 7 bases aligning to TRBD1. The trim removed 0 bases at V and 0 bases at J, leaving 14 bases unmatched. In germline, CDR1 is SGHNT, CDR2 YYREEE (reference sequence). This CDR3 has 19 amino acids. The full variable domain, completed using reference TRBV5-4 and TRBJ1-2, is ETGVTQSPTHLIKTRGQQVTLRCSSQSGHNTVSWYQQALGQGPQFIFQYYREEENGRGNFPPRFSGLQFPNYSSELNVNALELDDSALYLCASSLVLSGTAPANYGYTFGSGTRLTVV.

The chain recombines TRBV12-3 or TRBV12-4 with TRBJ2-5; D not certain. The CDR3 is 13 residues long. V dropped 3 bases and J dropped 5 bases, with 10 bases sitting between them. The CDR3 DNA reads as TGTGCCAGCAGTTTCGAAAGTCAGGAGACCCAGTACTTC. Translation gives CASSFESQETQYF.

The chain carries TRBV30 and TRBJ1-4, with 8 bases lining up with TRBD1. Trimming cost V 7 bases and J 3 bases; bases outside gene matches: 1. Germline V gives CDR1 GTSNPN, CDR2 SVGIG (reference sequence). This CDR3 is 12 amino acids long. CDR3 amino acids: CALGQANEKLFF. The CDR3 DNA is TGTGCCTTGGGACAGGCTAATGAAAAACTGTTTTTT.

This chain connects TRBV19 to TRBJ1-1, with unresolved D. Per the germline V gene, CDR1 is LNHDA and CDR2 is SQIVND (reference sequence). Trimming pared 11 bases from V and 4 bases from J, leaving 23 bases between. CDR3 size: 15 residues. This CDR3 reads CACPTYSHPRTEAFF. CDR3 DNA sequence: TGTGCCTGTCCAACTTATTCCCACCCTCGCACTGAAGCTTTCTTT.

This sequence joins TRBV6-2 or TRBV6-3 and TRBJ1-2, with a tentative D call TRBD1 (6 bases). V was clipped by 2 bases and J by 6 bases, with 13 bases between them. The CDR3 spans 14 residues. CDR1 MNHEY and CDR2 SVGEGT come from the germline V gene. CDR3 DNA sequence: TGTGCCAGCAGTTACAGGACAGCGGGAGATGGCTACACCTTC. Translation: CASSYRTAGDGYTF.

This clone occurred a few times. This chain connects TRBV11-3 to TRBJ1-1, with D uncertain. Germline V gives CDR1 SGHNT, CDR2 YENEEA. The CDR3 consists of 13 residues. Trimming left V 5 bases short and J 1 base short, with 8 bases between. CDR3 nucleotides: TGTGCCAGCAGCACAACCCCGAACACTGAAGCTTTCTTT. Translated: CASSTTPNTEAFF.

This clone was counted once. This chain joins TRBV19 and TRBJ1-5; 7 bases line up with TRBD1. V shed 3 bases, J shed 6 bases, and the junction held 8 bases outside the gene matches. Germline values: CDR1 LNHDA, CDR2 SQIVND (reference sequence). The CDR3 extends over 15 amino acids. CDR3 sequence (DNA): TGTGCCAGTAGTATCTTGGGGGCAGGGGGTCAGCCCCAGCATTTT. Its protein product is CASSILGAGGQPQHF.

In this sample, this clone turned up once. This rearrangement joins TRBV7-9 to TRBJ1-1; 9 nucleotides agree with TRBD1. The CDR3 has 13 amino acids. Looked up from germline, CDR1 is SEHNR and CDR2 is FQNEAQ (reference sequence). The V gene end was trimmed by 4 bases and the J gene end by 8 bases; junction bases not matched to a gene: 5. The CDR3 DNA reads TGTGCCAGCAGCTACAGGGGGCCAGAGGAAGCTTTCTTT. It specifies CASSYRGPEEAFF.

This rearrangement joins TRBV9 to TRBJ2-6; tentative D call: TRBD1 (5 bases). CDR3 length: 16 residues. Germline V gene data show CDR1 as SGDLS and CDR2 as YYNGEE. The V end lost 4 bases, the J end lost 0 bases, and 11 bases lay between the germline ends. The CDR3 DNA is TGTGCCAGCAGCTCAATACAGGACTCTGGGGCCAACGTCCTGACTTTC. Protein: CASSSIQDSGANVLTF.

Here the CDR3 reads CASSEGTSGDEQYF. The CDR3 coding sequence is TGTGCCAGCAGTGAAGGGACTAGCGGGGACGAGCAGTACTTC. This rearrangement joins TRBV6-1 to TRBJ2-7; 12 bases are shared with TRBD2. The germline V gene encodes CDR1 MNHNS and CDR2 SASEGT. The CDR3 totals 14 residues. The trim removed 1 base at V and 5 bases at J, leaving 0 bases unmatched.

The rearrangement links TRBV3-1 (or the pseudogene TRBV3-2) to TRBJ1-6; D is unclear. Trimming shortened V by 3 bases and J by 10 bases, and 16 bases separated the two germline ends. The germline CDR1 and CDR2 sequences are LGHDT and YNNKEL (reference sequence). The CDR3 runs 15 residues. DNA of the CDR3: TGTGCCAGCAGCCACTATAGAGGCGCGGGATCACCCCTCCACTTT. Residues: CASSHYRGAGSPLHF.

This clone appeared a single time. The chain is built from TRBV4-3 and TRBJ2-3; 9 positions match TRBD2. Germline CDR1 is LGHNA and CDR2 is YSLEER. This CDR3 is built from 16 residues. V was pared by 0 bases and J by 4 bases, with 5 bases of the junction left unmatched. The CDR3 protein is CASSQDGAGGSDTQYF. CDR3 DNA: TGCGCCAGCAGCCAAGATGGGGCGGGGGGGTCAGATACGCAGTATTTT.

This rearrangement joins TRBV6-1 to TRBJ1-4, with 12 nucleotides matching TRBD1. Trimming at V came to 0 bases and at J to 2 bases, leaving 4 bases not matched to a gene. The CDR3 runs to 18 residues. Germline V gene data show CDR1 as MNHNS and CDR2 as SASEGT. The CDR3 coding sequence is TGTGCCAGCAGTGAAGCGGGACAGGGGGCGGCTACTAATGAAAAACTGTTTTTT. Its protein is CASSEAGQGAATNEKLFF.

The CDR3 spells CASSQTAGASGYTQYF. CDR3 DNA: TGTGCCAGCAGCCAAACGGCGGGGGCCTCCGGATATACGCAGTATTTT. J is TRBJ2-3 and V is TRBV3-1 (or the pseudogene TRBV3-2); maybe TRBD2 (7 bases). There are 16 residues in the CDR3. Per the germline V gene, CDR1 is LGHDT and CDR2 is YNNKEL (reference sequence). Trimming stripped 2 bases from V and 7 bases from J, with 19 bases between.

The genes are TRBV28 and TRBJ1-1, with D possibly being TRBD1 (5 bases). Per germline, CDR1 MDHEN and CDR2 SYDVKM. Trimming left V 2 bases short and J 4 bases short, with 14 bases between. This CDR3 contains 15 residues. The CDR3 nucleotides are TGTGCCAGCAGTTTAGGGACTACCGAGAGCACTGAAGCTTTCTTT. Translating it yields CASSLGTTESTEAFF.